This T cell receptor beta chain stems from a study of cytomegalovirus exposure and HLA in healthy donors. CDR3 size: 16 residues. Unmatched junction bases numbered 1, after V lost 3 bases and J lost 1 base. The germline V gene encodes CDR1 KGHSH and CDR2 LQKENI. Comment on this clone: The antigen is unknown.

PCR employed 60 Vbeta and 13 Jbeta primers. Generated by immunoSEQ multiplex PCR, the TCRdb table keeps only in-frame clones and is missing some. The sample yields about 97,000 clones, approximately 73% seen once. Notes on the study in general: There were reportedly fewer N-insertions in an Asian-associated ancestry cluster than the roughly 670-donor mean, in a later analysis. Among the CMV-associated chains, three were confirmed in vitro as specific for CMV antigens.

The genes are TRBV18 and TRBJ1-4; 11 bases map to TRBD1. The sequenced material came from PBMCs. The sequence was collected from a middle-aged man in good health and CMV-seronegative. The CDR3 here is CASSPGQGGTNEKLFF. The CDR3 DNA reads TGTGCCAGCTCACCGGGACAGGGGGGAACTAATGAAAAACTGTTTTTT.